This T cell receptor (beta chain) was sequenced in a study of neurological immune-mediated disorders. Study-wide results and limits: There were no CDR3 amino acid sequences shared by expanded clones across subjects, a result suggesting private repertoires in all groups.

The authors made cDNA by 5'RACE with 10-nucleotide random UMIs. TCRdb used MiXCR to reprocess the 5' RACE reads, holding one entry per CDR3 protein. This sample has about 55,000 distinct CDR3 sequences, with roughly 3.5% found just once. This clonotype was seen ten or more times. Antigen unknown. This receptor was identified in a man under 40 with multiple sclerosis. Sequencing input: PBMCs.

The CDR3 DNA follows: TGTGCCAGCAGCGTAGGTGGGACAGGGGGCAATGAGCAGTTCTTC. This encodes CASSVGGTGGNEQFF. The chain links TRBV9 to TRBJ2-1; 11 nucleotides align to TRBD1. This CDR3 comprises 15 residues. V dropped 0 bases and J dropped 6; count of bases not matched to a gene: 2. From germline, CDR1 is SGDLS and CDR2 YYNGEE.